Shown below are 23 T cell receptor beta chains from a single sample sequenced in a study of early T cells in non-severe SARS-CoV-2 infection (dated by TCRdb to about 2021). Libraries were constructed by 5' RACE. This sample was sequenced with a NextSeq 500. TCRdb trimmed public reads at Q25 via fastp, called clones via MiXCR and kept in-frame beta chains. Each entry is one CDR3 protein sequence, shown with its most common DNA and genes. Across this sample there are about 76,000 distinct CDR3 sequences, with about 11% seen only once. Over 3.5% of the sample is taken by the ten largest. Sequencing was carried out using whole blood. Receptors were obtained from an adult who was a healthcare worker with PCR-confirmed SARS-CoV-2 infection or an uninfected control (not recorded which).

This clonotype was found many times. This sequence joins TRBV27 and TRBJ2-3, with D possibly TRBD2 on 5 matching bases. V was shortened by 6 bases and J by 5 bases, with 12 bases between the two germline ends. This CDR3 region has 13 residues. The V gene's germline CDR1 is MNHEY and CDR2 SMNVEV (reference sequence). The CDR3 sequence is CASRAGGVDTQYF. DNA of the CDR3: TGTGCCAGCAGAGCCGGAGGAGTAGATACGCAGTATTTT.

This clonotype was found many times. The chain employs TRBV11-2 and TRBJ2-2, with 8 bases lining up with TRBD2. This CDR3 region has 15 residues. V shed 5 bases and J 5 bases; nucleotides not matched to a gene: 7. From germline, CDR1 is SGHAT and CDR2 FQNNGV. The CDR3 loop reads CASSPPGGWTGELFF. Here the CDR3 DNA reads TGTGCCAGCAGCCCGCCGGGGGGGTGGACCGGGGAGCTGTTTTTT.

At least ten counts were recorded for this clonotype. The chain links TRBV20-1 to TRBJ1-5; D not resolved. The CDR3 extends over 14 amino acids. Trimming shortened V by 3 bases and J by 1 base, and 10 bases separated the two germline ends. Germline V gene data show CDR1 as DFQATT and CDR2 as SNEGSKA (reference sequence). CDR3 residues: CSARKPGSNQPQHF. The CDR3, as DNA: TGCAGTGCTAGGAAGCCGGGGAGCAATCAGCCCCAGCATTTT.

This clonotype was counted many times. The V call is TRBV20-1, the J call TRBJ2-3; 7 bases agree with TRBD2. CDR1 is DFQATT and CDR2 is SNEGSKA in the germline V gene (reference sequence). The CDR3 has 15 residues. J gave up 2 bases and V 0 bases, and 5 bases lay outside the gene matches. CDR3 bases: TGCAGTGCTAGAGATGAGCGGGGTCCCACAGATACGCAGTATTTT. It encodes CSARDERGPTDTQYF.

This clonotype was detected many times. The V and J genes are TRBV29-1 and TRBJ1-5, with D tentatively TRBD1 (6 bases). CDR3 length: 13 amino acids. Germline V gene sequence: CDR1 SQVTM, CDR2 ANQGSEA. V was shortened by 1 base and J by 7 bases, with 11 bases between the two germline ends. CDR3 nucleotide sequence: TGCAGCGTTGAAGGACAGGTCGGCCAGCCCCAGCATTTT. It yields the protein CSVEGQVGQPQHF.

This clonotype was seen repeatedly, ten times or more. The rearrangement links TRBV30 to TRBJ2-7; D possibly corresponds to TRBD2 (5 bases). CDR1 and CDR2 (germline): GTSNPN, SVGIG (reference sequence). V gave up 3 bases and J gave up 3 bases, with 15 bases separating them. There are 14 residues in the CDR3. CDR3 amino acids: CAWSFEGEHYEQYF. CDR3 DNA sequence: TGTGCCTGGAGCTTTGAGGGTGAGCACTACGAGCAGTACTTC.

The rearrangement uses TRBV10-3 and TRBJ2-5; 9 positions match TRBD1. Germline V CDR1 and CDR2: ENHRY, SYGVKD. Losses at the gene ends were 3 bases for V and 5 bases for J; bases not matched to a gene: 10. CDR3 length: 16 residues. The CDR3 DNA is TGTGCCATCAGTGACCTCGGGACAGGGCGACTCGAGACCCAGTACTTC. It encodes CAISDLGTGRLETQYF.

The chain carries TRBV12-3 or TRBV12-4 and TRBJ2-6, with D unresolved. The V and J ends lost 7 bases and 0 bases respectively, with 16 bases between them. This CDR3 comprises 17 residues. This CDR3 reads CASTGRNLGSGANVLTF. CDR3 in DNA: TGTGCCAGCACCGGTAGGAACCTTGGCTCTGGGGCCAACGTCCTGACTTTC.

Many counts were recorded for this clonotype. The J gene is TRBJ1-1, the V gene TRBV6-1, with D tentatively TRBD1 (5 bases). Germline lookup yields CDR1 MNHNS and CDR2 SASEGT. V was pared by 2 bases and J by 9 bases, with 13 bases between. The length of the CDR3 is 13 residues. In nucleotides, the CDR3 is TGTGCCAGCAGTGAACTCGGTCAGGGTAAAGCTTTCTTT. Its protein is CASSELGQGKAFF.

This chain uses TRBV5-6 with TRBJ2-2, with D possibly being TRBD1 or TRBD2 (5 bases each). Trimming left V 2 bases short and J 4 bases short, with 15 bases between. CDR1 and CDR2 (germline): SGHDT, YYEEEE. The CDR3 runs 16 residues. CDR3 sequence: CASSFRDAPSTGELFF. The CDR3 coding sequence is TGTGCCAGCAGCTTTCGGGACGCCCCGAGCACCGGGGAGCTGTTTTTT.

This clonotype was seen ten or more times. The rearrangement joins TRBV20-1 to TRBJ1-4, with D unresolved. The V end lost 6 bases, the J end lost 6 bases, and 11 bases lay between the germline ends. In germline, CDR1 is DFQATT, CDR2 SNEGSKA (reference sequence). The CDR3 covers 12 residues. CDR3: CSASLPDEKLFF. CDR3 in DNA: TGCAGTGCAAGTCTCCCGGATGAAAAACTGTTTTTT.

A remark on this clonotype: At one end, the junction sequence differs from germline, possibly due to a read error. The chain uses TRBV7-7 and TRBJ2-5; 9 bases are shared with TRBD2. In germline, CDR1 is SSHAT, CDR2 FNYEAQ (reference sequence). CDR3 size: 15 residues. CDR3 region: CASSPVAGALETQYF. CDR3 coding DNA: TGTGCTAGCAGCCCCGTAGCGGGGGCCTTAGAGACCCAGTACTTC.

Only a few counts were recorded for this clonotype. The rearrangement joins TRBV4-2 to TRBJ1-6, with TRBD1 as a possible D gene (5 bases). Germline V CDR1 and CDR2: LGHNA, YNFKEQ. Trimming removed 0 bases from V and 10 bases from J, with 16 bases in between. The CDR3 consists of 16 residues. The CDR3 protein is CASSQEVDGAGSPLHF. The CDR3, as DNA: TGTGCCAGCAGCCAAGAGGTGGATGGGGCAGGGTCACCCCTCCACTTT.

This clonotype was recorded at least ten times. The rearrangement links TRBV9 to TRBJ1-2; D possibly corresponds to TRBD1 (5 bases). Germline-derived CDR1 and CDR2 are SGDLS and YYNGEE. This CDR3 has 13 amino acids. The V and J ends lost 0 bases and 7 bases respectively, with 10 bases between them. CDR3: CASSVAGNSGYTF. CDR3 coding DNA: TGTGCCAGCAGCGTAGCAGGGAACAGTGGCTACACCTTC.

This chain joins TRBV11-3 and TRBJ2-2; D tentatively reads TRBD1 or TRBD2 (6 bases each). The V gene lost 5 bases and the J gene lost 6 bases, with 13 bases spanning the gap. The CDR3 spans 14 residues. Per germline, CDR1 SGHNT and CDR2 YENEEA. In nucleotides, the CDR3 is TGTGCCAGCAGCCCCGGGGGCCCAGCCGGGGAGCTGTTTTTT. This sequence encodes CASSPGGPAGELFF.

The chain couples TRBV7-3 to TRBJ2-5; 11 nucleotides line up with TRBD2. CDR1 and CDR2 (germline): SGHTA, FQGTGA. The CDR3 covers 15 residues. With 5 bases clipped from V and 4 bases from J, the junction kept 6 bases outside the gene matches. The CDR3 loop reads CASSPLAGGRETQYF. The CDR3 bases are TGTGCCAGCAGCCCCCTAGCGGGGGGTCGAGAGACCCAGTACTTC.

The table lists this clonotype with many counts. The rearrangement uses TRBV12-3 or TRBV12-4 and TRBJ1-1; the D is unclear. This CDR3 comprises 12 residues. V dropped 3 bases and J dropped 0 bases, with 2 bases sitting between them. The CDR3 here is CASSLLNTEAFF. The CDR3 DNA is TGTGCCAGCAGTTTGTTGAACACTGAAGCTTTCTTT.

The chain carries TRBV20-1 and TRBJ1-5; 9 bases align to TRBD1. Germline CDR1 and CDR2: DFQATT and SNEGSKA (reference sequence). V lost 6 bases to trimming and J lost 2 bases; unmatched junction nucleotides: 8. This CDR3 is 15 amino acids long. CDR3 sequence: CSAGGQGLGNQPQHF. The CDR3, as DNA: TGCAGTGCCGGGGGACAGGGATTGGGCAATCAGCCCCAGCATTTT.

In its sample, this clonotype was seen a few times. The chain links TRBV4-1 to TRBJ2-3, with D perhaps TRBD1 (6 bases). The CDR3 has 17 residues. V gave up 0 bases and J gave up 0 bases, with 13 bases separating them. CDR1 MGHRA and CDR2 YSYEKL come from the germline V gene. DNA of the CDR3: TGCGCCAGCAGCCAAGATAAGGGACACATAAGCACAGATACGCAGTATTTT. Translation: CASSQDKGHISTDTQYF.

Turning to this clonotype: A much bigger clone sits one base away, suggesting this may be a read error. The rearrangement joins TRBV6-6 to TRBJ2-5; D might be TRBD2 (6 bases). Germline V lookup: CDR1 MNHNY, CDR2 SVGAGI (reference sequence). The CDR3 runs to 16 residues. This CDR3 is CTSSPLGRGIAETQYF. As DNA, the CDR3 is TGTACCAGCAGCCCCCTGGGCCGGGGGATTGCGGAGACCCAGTACTTC.

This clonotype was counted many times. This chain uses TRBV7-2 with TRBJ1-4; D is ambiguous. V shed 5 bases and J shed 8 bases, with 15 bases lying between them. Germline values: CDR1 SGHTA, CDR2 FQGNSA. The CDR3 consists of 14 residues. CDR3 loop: CASSLRPGGEKLFF. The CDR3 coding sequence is TGTGCCAGCAGCCTCCGCCCCGGAGGGGAAAAACTGTTTTTT.

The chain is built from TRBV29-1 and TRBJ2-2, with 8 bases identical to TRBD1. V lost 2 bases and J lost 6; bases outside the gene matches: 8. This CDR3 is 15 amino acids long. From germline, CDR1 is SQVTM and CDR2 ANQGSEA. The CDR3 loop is CSVEKTGDGAGELFF. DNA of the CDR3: TGCAGCGTTGAAAAGACAGGGGATGGGGCCGGGGAGCTGTTTTTT.

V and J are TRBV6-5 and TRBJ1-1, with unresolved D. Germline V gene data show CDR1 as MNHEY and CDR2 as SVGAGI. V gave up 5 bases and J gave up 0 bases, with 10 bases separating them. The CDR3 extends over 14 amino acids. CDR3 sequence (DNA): TGTGCCAGCAGTCCCGCGAGATTGAACACTGAAGCTTTCTTT. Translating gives CASSPARLNTEAFF.